This T cell receptor (beta chain) originates from a study of beta chain features in type 1 diabetes. Study conclusions and caveats: For type 1 diabetes patients, VDJ junctions showed fewer insertions and more deletions. A closer apparent resemblance between naive, central memory and Treg TCRB repertoires was seen in patients than in healthy donors. HLA influence on TCRB rearrangement stayed unresolved here. Patients with Type 1 diabetes showed moderately but significantly shorter TCRB CDR3s in all four CD4+ subsets.

Of the isolated RNA, all was reverse transcribed, and so the sequenced material was expressed TCRB transcripts. Here immunoSEQ multiplex PCR was the method, and the copy in TCRdb shows in-frame clones only, minus some. In the table there are around 250,000 clones, about a fifth of which are singletons. A few counts support this clone. What it recognizes is unknown. The V end lost 2 bases, the J end lost 0 bases, and 11 bases lay between the germline ends. Germline V lookup: CDR1 LNHNV, CDR2 YYDKDF (reference sequence). The CDR3 consists of 16 residues. Sequencing was done on a sample of naive CD4+ T cells from blood. This chain links TRBV15 with TRBJ2-1, with D possibly TRBD2 on 6 matching bases. This TCR derives from a woman between 40 and 55 years old with type 1 diabetes. CDR3 in amino acids: CATSRPAGRSYNEQFF. The CDR3 DNA follows: TGTGCCACCAGCAGACCAGCGGGCCGCTCCTACAATGAGCAGTTCTTC.